A single sample gave rise to the 30 T cell receptor beta chains below, sequenced in a study of OX40 agonist ivuxolimab in advanced cancers. The table came from immunoSEQ multiplex PCR; TCRdb's copy has only in-frame clones and leaves some out. Of 99,000 or so clones listed, roughly four fifths were seen once; the top ten hold roughly 5.4%. The starting material was CD4+ or CD8+ T cells sorted from blood, obtained in a trial of the OX40 agonist ivuxolimab. Source of these receptors: an adult with an advanced solid tumor such as melanoma, head and neck, liver or kidney cancer.

This clone has a single count. This chain uses TRBV10-3 with TRBJ2-4; D gene uncertain. This CDR3 is 16 amino acids long. Trimming cost V 0 bases and J 3 bases, with 12 bases left between them. In germline, CDR1 is ENHRY, CDR2 SYGVKD. CDR3 DNA sequence: TGTGCCATCAGTGAGTCCACTACTCTAGTCAAAAACATTCAGTACTTC. As protein: CAISESTTLVKNIQYF.

The chain employs TRBV5-1 and TRBJ2-7, with 11 bases matching TRBD2. This CDR3 region has 19 residues. The germline V gene encodes CDR1 SGHRS and CDR2 YFSETQ. After removal of 4 bases from V and 0 bases from J, the junction contained 15 bases not matched to a gene. The CDR3 spells CASSPAGGASGGNSYEQYF. The CDR3 DNA reads as TGCGCCAGCAGCCCGGCCGGGGGTGCTAGCGGGGGGAACTCCTACGAGCAGTACTTC.

This chain connects TRBV7-7 to TRBJ2-1, with 9 bases fitting TRBD2. Trimming cost V 1 base and J 5 bases; bases outside gene matches: 9. The CDR3 runs to 17 residues. CDR1 is SSHAT, CDR2 FNYEAQ, per germline (reference sequence). CDR3 DNA: TGTGCCAGCAGCTTAGACGGGCGGGGGGGACTCGACAATGAGCAGTTCTTC. Translation gives CASSLDGRGGLDNEQFF. Full variable domain (rest looked up from reference TRBV7-7 and TRBJ2-1): GAGVSQSPRYKVTKRGQDVTLRCDPISSHATLYWYQQALGQGPEFLTYFNYEAQPDKSGLPSDRFSAERPEGSISTLTIQRTEQRDSAMYRCASSLDGRGGLDNEQFFGPGTRLTVL.

V and J are TRBV15 and TRBJ2-7; D call uncertain. Germline CDR1 and CDR2: LNHNV and YYDKDF (reference sequence). Between the trimmed V and J ends, which lost 1 base and 3 bases, there was a span of 4 bases. The CDR3 spans 12 residues. The CDR3 coding sequence is TGTGCCACCAGCAGAGGGGACTACGAGCAGTACTTC. Its translation: CATSRGDYEQYF.

This clone is labeled as medium-sized (0.01 to 0.1%). The chain uses TRBV18 and TRBJ2-7; 11 nucleotides align to TRBD2. With 6 bases clipped from V and 4 bases from J, the junction kept 14 bases outside the gene matches. This CDR3 contains 17 residues. Germline-derived CDR1 and CDR2 are KGHSH and LQKENI. DNA of the CDR3: TGTGCCAGCTCCAATTACCATACGGGGACTAGCGGTTACGAGCAGTACTTC. It codes for CASSNYHTGTSGYEQYF.

The V call is TRBV4-3, the J call TRBJ2-5; 12 bases fit TRBD2. Germline CDR1 reads LGHNA; CDR2 reads YSLEER. V lost 4 bases, J lost 0 bases, and 9 bases stayed unmatched. The CDR3 extends over 18 amino acids. CDR3 in DNA: TGCGCCAGCAGCCTCCGGACTAGCGGGGCGATTTACCAAGAGACCCAGTACTTC. This gives the protein CASSLRTSGAIYQETQYF.

Worth noting for this clone: A read error may produce the germline difference seen at one junction end. The genes are TRBV4-2 and TRBJ2-1, with D maybe TRBD2 (6 bases). Germline CDR1 LGHNA, CDR2 YNFKEQ. The CDR3 sequence is 11 residues long. CDR3 nucleotide sequence: TGTGCCACCAGCGGGTACAATGAGCAGTTCTTC. It translates to CATSGYNEQFF.

This clone has a single count. This chain links TRBV18 with TRBJ2-7; D is unresolved. This CDR3 spans 12 amino acids. CDR1 is KGHSH, CDR2 LQKENI, per germline. V was cut by 2 bases and J by 5 bases, with 7 bases left in between. The CDR3 is CASSPESHEQYF. The CDR3 nucleotides are TGTGCCAGCTCACCAGAGTCCCACGAGCAGTACTTC. Filled out from reference TRBV18 and TRBJ2-7, the complete variable domain reads NAGVMQNPRHLVRRRGQEARLRCSPMKGHSHVYWYRQLPEEGLKFMVYLQKENIIDESGMPKERFSAEFPKEGPSILRIQQVVRGDSAAYFCASSPESHEQYFGPGTRLTVT.

This clone came up a few times. V and J are TRBV19 and TRBJ1-1; maybe TRBD1 (5 bases). Trimming took off 3 bases at V and 5 bases at J, with 13 bases between the two ends. Germline-derived CDR1 and CDR2 are LNHDA and SQIVND (reference sequence). CDR3 size: 14 residues. DNA for the CDR3: TGTGCCAGTAGTATTCGGGGGGGGAGGACTGAAGCTTTCTTT. It translates to CASSIRGGRTEAFF.

DNA for the CDR3: TGTGCCAGCAGTGACCCCCGGGGACAGGGCCGAAAAAACATTCAGTACTTC. It specifies CASSDPRGQGRKNIQYF. V usage is TRBV6-1 and J usage is TRBJ2-4, with TRBD1 matching 9 bases. Trimming took 3 bases from V and 4 from J; bases not matched to a gene: 10. Germline V gene data show CDR1 as MNHNS and CDR2 as SASEGT. The CDR3 loop spans 17 amino acids.

This clone was seen once. The chain combines TRBV6-5 with TRBJ1-1; D is uncertain. This CDR3 has 15 residues. V gave up 0 bases and J gave up 2 bases, with 10 bases separating them. Germline CDR1 MNHEY, CDR2 SVGAGI. The CDR3 DNA is TGTGCCAGCAGTTACTCTGGGTGGTTTAACACTGAAGCTTTCTTT. Translating it yields CASSYSGWFNTEAFF.

This clone was counted once. V and J are TRBV29-1 and TRBJ2-1; D not resolved. The CDR3 is 13 amino acids. With 7 bases removed from V and 3 bases from J, the gap between germline ends came to 13 bases. Germline V gene data show CDR1 as SQVTM and CDR2 as ANQGSEA. The CDR3 DNA is TGCAGCGGCCAAACAGAGATCTACAATGAGCAGTTCTTC. Protein: CSGQTEIYNEQFF.

The chain couples TRBV10-3 to TRBJ2-5, with 10 positions matching TRBD2. The DNA end is a closer match to TRBJ2-7, so the J assignment may be wrong. From germline, CDR1 is ENHRY and CDR2 SYGVKD. This CDR3 comprises 15 residues. CDR3 protein: CAISDLTSGDYEQYF. The DNA for the CDR3 is TGTGCCATCAGTGATTTAACTAGCGGGGACTACGAGCAGTACTTC.

This chain uses TRBV10-3 with TRBJ2-1; D unresolved. Germline assignment: CDR1 ENHRY and CDR2 SYGVKD. The V end lost 4 bases, the J end lost 4 bases, and 2 bases lay between the germline ends. The CDR3 is 11 amino acids. The CDR3 nucleotides are TGTGCCATCAGTGTATACAATGAGCAGTTCTTC. Its translation: CAISVYNEQFF.

This clone was recorded once. The chain links TRBV7-9 to TRBJ2-5; 14 nucleotides align to TRBD2. V was pared by 5 bases and J by 1 base, with 6 bases of the junction left unmatched. Germline CDR1 is SEHNR and CDR2 is FQNEAQ (reference sequence). The CDR3 is 17 amino acids. The CDR3 DNA reads as TGTGCCAGCAGCCATCAGACTAGCGGGAGGGCCCAAGAGACCCAGTACTTC. It specifies CASSHQTSGRAQETQYF.

The chain uses TRBV10-3 and TRBJ2-3; TRBD2 is a possible D gene (5 bases). This CDR3 spans 14 amino acids. The V gene lost 10 bases and the J gene lost 0 bases, with 14 bases spanning the gap. The germline gives CDR1 ENHRY, CDR2 SYGVKD. The DNA for the CDR3 is TGTGCCACCTCTGCGGACTCTAGCACAGATACGCAGTATTTT. Its translation is CATSADSSTDTQYF.

The V call is TRBV27, the J call TRBJ2-1; D might be TRBD2 (5 bases). The CDR3 totals 17 residues. The V end was cut by 4 bases, the J end by 1 base, with 17 bases between. Germline assignment: CDR1 MNHEY and CDR2 SMNVEV (reference sequence). This chain's CDR3 is CASSSASFSGSYNEQFF. DNA of the CDR3: TGTGCCAGCAGTTCGGCTAGTTTCTCGGGGTCCTACAATGAGCAGTTCTTC.

This chain links TRBV9 with TRBJ1-2; TRBD1 agrees at 10 bases. There are 15 residues in the CDR3. V was pared by 4 bases and J by 4 bases, with 7 bases of the junction left unmatched. CDR1 is SGDLS, CDR2 YYNGEE, per germline. CDR3 loop: CASSSGQGDVYGYTF. The CDR3, as DNA: TGTGCCAGCAGCTCCGGACAGGGGGATGTCTATGGCTACACCTTC.

The chain recombines TRBV30 with TRBJ2-1; possibly TRBD1 or TRBD2 for D (6 bases each). Germline V CDR1 and CDR2: GTSNPN, SVGIG (reference sequence). Trimming left V 0 bases short and J 4 bases short, with 13 bases between. The CDR3 has 15 amino acids. The CDR3 DNA reads as TGTGCCTGGAGTGTACCCGGGGGCGCTTACAATGAGCAGTTCTTC. Translation: CAWSVPGGAYNEQFF.

The CDR3 region has the DNA TGTGCCAGCAGCTCCAGCTATAATTCACCCCTCCACTTT. Encoded protein: CASSSSYNSPLHF. The V call is TRBV7-9, the J call TRBJ1-6; D not resolved. Trimming cost V 4 bases and J 3 bases, with 4 bases left between them. CDR1 is SEHNR and CDR2 is FQNEAQ in the germline V gene (reference sequence). The CDR3 is 13 amino acids.

This clone has more than one count but fewer than ten. The chain recombines TRBV10-3 with TRBJ1-5, with a weak D call TRBD1 (5 bases). The V and J ends lost 2 bases and 4 bases respectively, with 15 bases between them. Germline CDR1 ENHRY, CDR2 SYGVKD. This CDR3 is built from 16 residues. In DNA, the CDR3 is TGTGCCATCAGTGAGAGTAGTTGGGGCCCTAATCAGCCCCAGCATTTT. Its translation: CAISESSWGPNQPQHF.

The chain recombines TRBV6-5 with TRBJ2-5; a weak D match, TRBD1 (5 bases). The CDR3 consists of 14 residues. Germline V gene sequence: CDR1 MNHEY, CDR2 SVGAGI. V was cut by 5 bases and J by 11 bases, with 21 bases left in between. The CDR3 coding sequence is TGTGCCAGCAGTCCCCCGTCCGGACACGCGGAGCAGTACTTC. Amino acid sequence: CASSPPSGHAEQYF.

V usage is TRBV19 and J usage is TRBJ2-7; 15 nucleotides line up with TRBD2. Germline CDR1 is LNHDA and CDR2 is SQIVND (reference sequence). This CDR3 is 16 amino acids long. The J segment lost 3 bases and the V segment lost 7 bases, leaving 7 bases of the junction unmatched. This chain's CDR3 is CASIPGLAGGLYEQYF. CDR3 sequence (DNA): TGTGCCAGTATCCCGGGACTAGCGGGAGGCCTCTACGAGCAGTACTTC.

This clone has only a few counts. V usage is TRBV2 and J usage is TRBJ1-3; no reliable D call. Trimming stripped 5 bases from V and 1 base from J, with 6 bases between. The CDR3 consists of 13 residues. CDR1 is SNHLY and CDR2 is FYNNEI in the germline V gene. The chain's CDR3 is CASSPSSGNTIYF. The DNA of the CDR3 is TGTGCCAGCAGTCCATCTTCTGGAAACACCATATATTTT.

The rearrangement uses TRBV6-1 and TRBJ2-1, with a tentative D call TRBD2 (7 bases). Trimming took off 3 bases at V and 7 bases at J, with 13 bases between the two ends. Germline assignment: CDR1 MNHNS and CDR2 SASEGT. This CDR3 contains 14 residues. CDR3 coding DNA: TGTGCCAGCAGTGAGCTGGGGGGGCTAAATGAGCAGTTCTTC. This sequence encodes CASSELGGLNEQFF.

This clone turned up a few times. This chain links TRBV6-5 with TRBJ1-5; D remains unclear. Deletions cut 5 bases from V and 5 bases from J, with 7 bases between. CDR1 is MNHEY, CDR2 SVGAGI, per germline. The CDR3 has 12 amino acids. CDR3 protein: CASSHNDQPQHF. CDR3 sequence (DNA): TGTGCCAGCAGTCACAACGATCAGCCCCAGCATTTT.

As regards this clone: At one boundary the junction diverges from the germline segment, which might be a read error. The chain recombines TRBV6-1 with TRBJ2-7; a weak D match, TRBD1 (5 bases). Germline CDR1 reads MNHNS; CDR2 reads SASEGT. The CDR3 has 14 residues. CDR3 amino acids: CASRSQGTSNEQYF. CDR3 nucleotide sequence: TGTGCCAGCAGGTCCCAGGGAACCTCCAACGAGCAGTACTTC.

V gene TRBV10-1 combines with J gene TRBJ2-3, with 12 positions matching TRBD2. Per the germline V gene, CDR1 is WNHNN and CDR2 is SYGVQD (reference sequence). There are 17 residues in the CDR3. V lost 3 bases to trimming and J lost 0 bases; unmatched junction nucleotides: 4. The CDR3 DNA is TGCGCCAGCAGTGAACTAGCGGGAGGTGCTAGCACAGATACGCAGTATTTT. Protein: CASSELAGGASTDTQYF.

The V gene is TRBV7-9, the J gene TRBJ2-1, with 7 bases identical to TRBD1. V was clipped by 2 bases and J by 8 bases; unmatched bases: 9. Looked up from germline, CDR1 is SEHNR and CDR2 is FQNEAQ (reference sequence). This CDR3 has 15 residues. CDR3 protein: CASSLSRQGSYEQFF. CDR3 sequence (DNA): TGTGCCAGCAGCTTATCTAGACAGGGATCGTATGAGCAGTTCTTC.

The chain couples TRBV2 to TRBJ1-2; 7 nucleotides match TRBD1. Germline-derived CDR1 and CDR2 are SNHLY and FYNNEI. The CDR3 has 16 residues. V dropped 5 bases and J dropped 7; count of bases not matched to a gene: 16. The DNA of the CDR3 is TGTGCCAGCAGTTACAGGGGACCCGTTGGGGGAGGTGGCTACACCTTC. It yields the protein CASSYRGPVGGGGYTF.